A selection of T cell receptor beta chains follows, all from one sample in a study of T-cell memory formation after mild COVID-19. TCRdb passed the 5' RACE reads through MiXCR, listing each CDR3 protein once. The sample lists 150,000 to 200,000 distinct CDR3 sequences, under 20% occurring once. Sequenced: PBMCs or a T cell subset sorted from them (not recorded which). Source of these receptors: a man between 18 and 29 years old who had mild COVID-19 (a few samples of this study predate the infection). Cell type and time point are not known. Both conserved end residues are part of each CDR3. Each record gives: clone size, J gene, V gene, D gene, CDR3 DNA, CDR3 protein. D genes are given only for firm matches. Clone size is shown for a subset of rows, as once, few, many or a class of expanded clone.

>many|TRBJ1-6|TRBV10-3|TRBD1
TGTGCCATCAGTGATCGTGCCAGGGACAGGTCTTCACCCCTCCACTTT
CAISDRARDRSSPLHF
>NA|TRBJ2-3|TRBV9|NA
TGTGCCAGCAGCGTAGGCGGACACCCGGTGGCAGATACGCAGTATTTT
CASSVGGHPVADTQYF
>many|TRBJ2-1|TRBV27|TRBD1
TGTGCCAGCAGTCCTTTTGGGGCAGGGGGTTATGATGAGCAGTTCTTC
CASSPFGAGGYDEQFF
>NA|TRBJ2-3|TRBV28|NA
TGTGCCAGCGCCGAGGCAACCGATACGCAGTATTTT
CASAEATDTQYF
>few|TRBJ2-1|TRBV4-3|TRBD2
TGCGCCAGCAGCGTAGCTGAACTAGCGGGGGGCCTCACACCCGATAATGAGCAGTTCTTC
CASSVAELAGGLTPDNEQFF
>NA|TRBJ2-4|TRBV5-1|TRBD2
TGCGCCAGCAGCTTGTTGTGGACTAGCGGGGGGCTAGCCAAAAACATTCAGTACTTC
CASSLLWTSGGLAKNIQYF
>few|TRBJ2-1|TRBV7-6|NA
TGTGCCAGCAGCAATGGGGGTCAGGCTAACAATGAGCAGTTCTTC
CASSNGGQANNEQFF
>NA|TRBJ2-1|TRBV12-3/TRBV12-4|TRBD1
TGTGCCAGCAGTTTAGCTCGGACAGGGGCCTACAATGAGCAGTTCTTC
CASSLARTGAYNEQFF
>few|TRBJ2-5|TRBV9|NA
TGTGCCAGCAGCGCCCGACCGGATGGTCGGACCCAGTACTTC
CASSARPDGRTQYF
>NA|TRBJ2-6|TRBV7-9|NA
TGTGCCAGCAGCTTACTAGGGACGGTTAACTCTGGGGCCAACGTCCTGACTTTC
CASSLLGTVNSGANVLTF
>few|TRBJ2-6|TRBV7-2|NA
TGTGCCAGCAGCTCACAGGGCGGTGGGGCCAACGTCCTGACTTTC
CASSSQGGGANVLTF
>NA|TRBJ1-2|TRBV5-1|NA
TGCGCCAGCAGCCCAGGACAGCGAGGGGGCTACACCTTC
CASSPGQRGGYTF
>NA|TRBJ2-6|TRBV18|NA
TGTGCCAGCTCACCGCGCCAGGCTAACTCTGGGGCCAACGTCCTGACTTTC
CASSPRQANSGANVLTF
>NA|TRBJ1-4|TRBV5-6|NA
TGTGCCAGCAGCTGCTACCGACCGAAACTGTTTTTT
CASSCYRPKLFF
>few|TRBJ2-3|TRBV20-1|NA
TGCAGTGCTAGAGATTATAGGGGACTCATCAGAGATACGCAGTATTTT
CSARDYRGLIRDTQYF
>few|TRBJ2-1|TRBV24-1|NA
TGTGCCACCAGTGATTTGAGTGCCGTGCCCTACAATGAGCAGTTCTTC
CATSDLSAVPYNEQFF
>many|TRBJ1-2|TRBV6-2/TRBV6-3|TRBD1
TGTGCCAGCACCGAACCCAGGGGGAACTATGGCTACACCTTC
CASTEPRGNYGYTF
>many|TRBJ2-2|TRBV7-3|NA
TGTGCCAGCAGCTTAGGTCCCGGGGAGCTGTTTTTT
CASSLGPGELFF
>NA|TRBJ2-5|TRBV6-2/TRBV6-3|TRBD2
TGTGCCAGCAGTTCGAACGGGGGGAAAGAGACCCAGTACTTC
CASSSNGGKETQYF
>NA|TRBJ1-2|TRBV5-1|TRBD1
TGCGCCAGCAGCCCGGACAGGGGGGTCTATGGCTACACCTTC
CASSPDRGVYGYTF
>NA|TRBJ1-5|TRBV4-2|NA
TGTGCCAGCAGCCAAGATCCGGGGGGACAGCCCCAGCATTTT
CASSQDPGGQPQHF
>NA|TRBJ1-2|TRBV7-9|NA
TGTGCCAGCAGCTTGCGGCCCGGGTATGGCTACACCTTC
CASSLRPGYGYTF
>NA|TRBJ1-1|TRBV3-1|NA
TGTGCCAGCAGCCAAGGGGAGAACACTGAAGCTTTCTTT
CASSQGENTEAFF
>few|TRBJ2-1|TRBV30|NA
TGTGCCTGGAGTCTTGGGGGGAATGAGCAGTTCTTC
CAWSLGGNEQFF
>NA|TRBJ1-2|TRBV20-1|NA
TGCAGTGCTAGAGATCTCGGGGCATCTGGGGGCTACACCTTC
CSARDLGASGGYTF
>NA|TRBJ1-1|TRBV4-3|NA
TGCGCCAGCAGCCAAGATTTCGGGCGGGAAGCTTTCTTT
CASSQDFGREAFF
>NA|TRBJ2-2|TRBV5-5|NA
TGTGCCAGCAGCTTGGAGTCGGGGTACGGGGAGCTGTTTTTT
CASSLESGYGELFF
>NA|TRBJ2-7|TRBV6-5|NA
TGTGCCAGCAGTTACTCCGGGACGGCTATGTACTACGAGCAGTACTTC
CASSYSGTAMYYEQYF
>NA|TRBJ1-1|TRBV20-1|NA
TGCAGTGCTAGGGGCCCAGGGTCGAGGACTGAAGCTTTCTTT
CSARGPGSRTEAFF
>NA|TRBJ2-1|TRBV7-9|TRBD2
TGTGCCACGACCCGGGGACTAGCATCCAATGAGCAGTTCTTC
CATTRGLASNEQFF
>few|TRBJ2-6|TRBV18|NA
TGTGCCAGCTCACCAGTCCGGTCCTCTGGGGCCAACGTCCTGACTTTC
CASSPVRSSGANVLTF
>few|TRBJ2-1|TRBV4-3|TRBD1
TGCGCCAGCAGCCAAGGCCGACAGGGTGGTCACAATGAGCAGTTCTTC
CASSQGRQGGHNEQFF
>many|TRBJ2-3|TRBV7-2|NA
TGTGCCAGCAGCTTAGGAGGTCTCCGCACAGATACGCAGTATTTT
CASSLGGLRTDTQYF
>NA|TRBJ2-1|TRBV4-2|TRBD2
TGTGCCAGCAGCCAAGATATGGCGGGGGGTCCCGTCCAGGAGCAGTTCTTC
CASSQDMAGGPVQEQFF
>NA|TRBJ2-7|TRBV5-1|NA
TGCGCCAGCAGCTGGCAGGGGCCCACCTACGAGCGGTACTTC
CASSWQGPTYERYF
>few|TRBJ2-7|TRBV9|TRBD1
TGTGCCAGCAGCCCCCAATGGGGACAGGGGGCGTCCCACGAGCAGTACTTC
CASSPQWGQGASHEQYF
>NA|TRBJ1-2|TRBV3-1|NA
TGTGCCAGCAGCCACGCGCTCTATGGCTACACCTTC
CASSHALYGYTF
>NA|TRBJ1-5|TRBV20-1|NA
TGCAGTGCCAGCGGAGGTGGAGGGCCCCAGCATTTT
CSASGGGGPQHF
>NA|TRBJ2-2|TRBV7-2|NA
TGTGCCAGCAGCACAAGGAGGGCTGTGACAGGGTGGAGCGGGGAGCTGTTTTTT
CASSTRRAVTGWSGELFF
>few|TRBJ2-2|TRBV11-2|NA
TGTGCCAGCAGGGAGAACGCGAACACCGGGGAGCTGTTTTTT
CASRENANTGELFF
>many|TRBJ1-1|TRBV5-1|NA
TGCGCCAGCAGCCCTTTGACAGCCTTGAACACTGAAGCTTTCTTT
CASSPLTALNTEAFF
>few|TRBJ2-5|TRBV7-2|NA
TGTGCCAGCAGCTCCCGCAGGGGGGAAGAGACCCAGTACTTC
CASSSRRGEETQYF
>NA|TRBJ1-1|TRBV5-1|NA
TGCGCCAGCAGCTTGGGGGACCCAGGGGACACTGAAGCTTTCTTT
CASSLGDPGDTEAFF
>few|TRBJ2-3|TRBV5-1|TRBD1
TGCGCCAGCAGCCACAGGGGGGTCACAGATACGCAGTATTTT
CASSHRGVTDTQYF
>NA|TRBJ1-2|TRBV29-1|NA
TGCAGCGTTGACAGGGTCACCGCAGGCTATGGCTACACCTTC
CSVDRVTAGYGYTF
>many|TRBJ2-1|TRBV4-2|TRBD2
TGTGCCAGCAGCCAAGATGAGGCTAGCGGGGGCCTCGAGCAGTTCTTC
CASSQDEASGGLEQFF